This entry lists 24 T cell receptor beta chains sequenced from one sample in a study of T cells expressing NK-cell markers. TCRdb reprocessed the 5' RACE reads; each CDR3 protein has one entry and no DNA is given. With 550,000 or so distinct CDR3 sequences in the sample, the ten largest clones hold approximately 4%. The sample was blood T cells: a sorted CD56 or NKG2C T cell subset, CD4+ or CD8+ T cells, or bulk PBMC T cells (not recorded which). These receptors were collected from a man aged 18 to 29 in good health.

The rearrangement uses TRBV11-1 and TRBJ2-7; TCRdb's D gene call, TRBD1, goes unchecked for lack of DNA. The CDR3 length is 19 residues. In germline, CDR1 is SGHAT, CDR2 FQDESV (reference sequence). CDR3 sequence: CASSLPSGAPGQSSYEQYF.

The chain recombines TRBV9 with TRBJ1-6. Germline lookup yields CDR1 SGDLS and CDR2 YYNGEE. There are 14 residues in the CDR3. CDR3 region: CASSAFVAESPLHF.

The genes are TRBV29-1 and TRBJ2-1; TCRdb reports TRBD2, a call that lacks DNA to check it against. CDR3 length equals 16 residues. Germline V gene data show CDR1 as SQVTM and CDR2 as ANQGSEA. CDR3 protein: CSVVGLAASSYNEQFF.

The chain joins TRBV12-3 or TRBV12-4 to TRBJ1-6. CDR3 length equals 14 residues. CDR3 loop: CASSPRGGNSPLHF.

J is TRBJ1-5 and V is TRBV3-1; TCRdb selects TRBD1, and the lack of DNA leaves this call unchecked. The length of the CDR3 is 15 residues. From germline, CDR1 is LGHDT and CDR2 YNNKEL (reference sequence). CDR3 loop: CASSQTATGAQPQHF.

This chain connects TRBV24-1 to TRBJ2-2. Per the germline V gene, CDR1 is KGHDR and CDR2 is SFDVKD. The CDR3 contains 16 residues. This chain's CDR3 is CATSDLRSEDTGELFF.

This chain uses TRBV9 with TRBJ2-7; TCRdb names TRBD1, which stays unverified in the absence of DNA. The CDR3 is made up of 17 amino acids. The germline V gene has CDR1 SGDLS and CDR2 YYNGEE. The CDR3 is CASSGPPGTGETYEQYF.

The chain carries TRBV4-1 and TRBJ2-1. The length of the CDR3 is 13 residues. Germline-derived CDR1 and CDR2 are MGHRA and YSYEKL. The chain's CDR3 is CASSQVVTSEQFF.

The J gene is TRBJ2-3, the V gene TRBV5-1; as DNA is missing, the TRBD2 call by TCRdb cannot be tested. CDR1 and CDR2 from the germline V gene are SGHRS and YFSETQ. This CDR3 is built from 16 residues. CDR3 in amino acids: CASSYPLAGGADTQYF.

This chain connects TRBV24-1 to TRBJ1-2. Germline CDR1 reads KGHDR; CDR2 reads SFDVKD. The CDR3 extends over 15 amino acids. The CDR3 here is CATSDFKNGVYGYTF.

The chain joins TRBV3-1 to TRBJ2-5; TCRdb proposes TRBD1, but this gene call is untestable without DNA. CDR1 LGHDT and CDR2 YNNKEL come from the germline V gene (reference sequence). The CDR3 contains 14 residues. CDR3 sequence: CASSQEDGAWTQYF.

The rearrangement links TRBV12-3 or TRBV12-4 to TRBJ1-5; TCRdb calls TRBD1, which cannot be checked without DNA. The CDR3 totals 15 residues. The CDR3 sequence is CASSGGRGRAQPQHF.

The gene calls are TRBV29-1 and TRBJ2-5; the D call of TRBD2 rests on TCRdb alone, since no DNA is present to check it. The CDR3 sequence is 13 residues long. Per germline, CDR1 SQVTM and CDR2 ANQGSEA. The CDR3: CSATSGRLETQYF.

This chain connects TRBV25-1 to TRBJ2-6; TCRdb returns TRBD2, unconfirmable since there is no DNA. The CDR3 consists of 20 residues. From germline, CDR1 is MGHDK and CDR2 SYGVNS. The CDR3 sequence: CASSESGAASAKGRANVLTF.

J is TRBJ1-5 and V is TRBV6-1; the TRBD1 assignment by TCRdb is unverifiable without DNA. CDR3 length equals 12 residues. Germline loops: CDR1 MNHNS, CDR2 SASEGT. The chain's CDR3 is CASRTGLVPQHF.

The V call is TRBV7-2, the J call TRBJ2-5; lacking DNA, the TRBD2 call made by TCRdb goes unchecked. Germline CDR1 is SGHTA and CDR2 is FQGNSA. This CDR3 region has 14 residues. The CDR3 is CASSWSGSEETQYF.

This chain connects TRBV27 to TRBJ2-7. CDR3 size: 15 residues. Germline lookup yields CDR1 MNHEY and CDR2 SMNVEV (reference sequence). CDR3 sequence reads: CASSLASATPYEQYF.

V gene TRBV20-1 combines with J gene TRBJ1-5. The CDR3 covers 14 residues. Germline lookup yields CDR1 DFQATT and CDR2 SNEGSKA (reference sequence). The CDR3 sequence: CSATPRAINQPQHF.

The chain couples TRBV5-1 to TRBJ2-1; without DNA, the TCRdb call of TRBD2 cannot be checked. This CDR3 spans 13 amino acids. Germline CDR1 is SGHRS and CDR2 is YFSETQ. CDR3 sequence: CASQKTGDNEQFF.

The gene calls are TRBV10-3 and TRBJ2-1; TCRdb selects TRBD1, and the lack of DNA leaves this call unchecked. Germline CDR1 and CDR2: ENHRY and SYGVKD. This CDR3 region has 12 residues. CDR3 sequence reads: CATQTGDNEQFF.

The rearrangement uses TRBV20-1 and TRBJ2-1. CDR3 length: 15 residues. Germline V gene sequence: CDR1 DFQATT, CDR2 SNEGSKA (reference sequence). Here the CDR3 reads CSAQVLFGSYNEQFF.

The V gene is TRBV29-1, the J gene TRBJ2-1; TCRdb gives TRBD2 as the D gene, but with no DNA this cannot be confirmed. The CDR3 runs 17 residues. The germline gives CDR1 SQVTM, CDR2 ANQGSEA. The CDR3 here is CSVEGSGSYSSYNEQFF.

This chain links TRBV5-5 with TRBJ2-3; TCRdb gives TRBD1 as the D gene, but with no DNA this cannot be confirmed. Germline CDR1 reads SGHKS; CDR2 reads YYEKEE (reference sequence). The CDR3 covers 14 residues. The CDR3 is CASSWGGKLDTQYF.

V usage is TRBV20-1 and J usage is TRBJ2-1; there is no DNA to check the TCRdb D call of TRBD1. Germline V gives CDR1 DFQATT, CDR2 SNEGSKA (reference sequence). The CDR3 extends over 15 amino acids. CDR3 amino acids: CSAPRDRVTYNEQFF.